This TCR beta chain is drawn from a study of shared clonotypes between healthy human individuals. General study points: Around 5% was the fraction of naive CD4 clonotypes found shared across several donors. An expected dependence of interdonor clonotype sharing on sequencing depth was noted. Estimated clonotype richness was generally higher in naive than memory subsets. Non-shared clonotypes displayed generation probabilities falling below those of clonotypes present in all four donors.

Positively selected for CCR7, the CD45RO-negative cells used as naive CD8 cells excluded terminally differentiated effector memory CD45RA+ cells. A note on this clone: Its target is unknown.

Here immunoSEQ multiplex PCR was the method, and the copy in TCRdb shows in-frame clones only, minus some. The repertoire holds over 2 million clones, with just under 95% as singletons. CDR3 length: 16 amino acids. Germline trimming cut 4 bases from V and 3 bases from J; bases unmatched to any gene: 12. Germline CDR1 reads SNHLY; CDR2 reads FYNNEI. V usage is TRBV2 and J usage is TRBJ2-7, with 7 bases matching TRBD2. Sequencing input: naive CD8+ T cells sorted from blood. The receptor was derived from a man between 18 and 29 years old in good health. CDR3: CASSAPGRRGFYEQYF. CDR3 coding DNA: TGTGCCAGCAGTGCTCCCGGGAGGCGGGGGTTCTACGAGCAGTACTTC.